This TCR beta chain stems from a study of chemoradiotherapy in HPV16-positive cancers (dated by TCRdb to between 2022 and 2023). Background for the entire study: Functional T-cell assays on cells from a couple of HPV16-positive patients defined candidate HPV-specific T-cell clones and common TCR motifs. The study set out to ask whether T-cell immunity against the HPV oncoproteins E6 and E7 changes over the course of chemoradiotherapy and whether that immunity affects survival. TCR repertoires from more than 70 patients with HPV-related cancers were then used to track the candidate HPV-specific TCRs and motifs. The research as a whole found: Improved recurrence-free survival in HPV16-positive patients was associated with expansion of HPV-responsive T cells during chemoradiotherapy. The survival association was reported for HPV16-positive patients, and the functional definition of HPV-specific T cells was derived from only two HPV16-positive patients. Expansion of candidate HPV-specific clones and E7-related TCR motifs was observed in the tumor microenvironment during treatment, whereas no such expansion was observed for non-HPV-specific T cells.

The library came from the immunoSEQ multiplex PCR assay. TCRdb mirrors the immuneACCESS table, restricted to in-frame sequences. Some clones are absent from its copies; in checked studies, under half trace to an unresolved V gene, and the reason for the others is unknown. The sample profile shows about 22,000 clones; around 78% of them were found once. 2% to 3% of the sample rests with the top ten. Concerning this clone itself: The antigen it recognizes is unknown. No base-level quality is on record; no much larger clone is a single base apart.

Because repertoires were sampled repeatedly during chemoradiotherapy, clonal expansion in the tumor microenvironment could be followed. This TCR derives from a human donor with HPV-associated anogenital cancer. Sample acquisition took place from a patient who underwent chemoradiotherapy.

The CDR3 region reads CASSKMTGGAFSPLHF. The DNA sequence is as follows: TGTGCCAGCAGTAAAATGACAGGGGGCGCTTTTTCACCCCTCCACTTT. This receptor chain uses TRBV28 and TRBJ1-6, with TRBD1 matching 10 junction bases. CDR3 length: 16 amino acids, cysteine to phenylalanine. Only the CDR3 portion is preserved as DNA: 48 bases, with reading frame beginning at the first base. From a lookup of the germline V gene, CDR1 and CDR2 are MDHEN and SYDVKM. V trim: 5 bases; J trim: 9 bases; unmatched bases: 10.